This T cell receptor beta chain was sequenced for a study of blood T cell repertoires in COVID-19. Study as a whole: Nucleic acid was either cDNA or gDNA, and it came from T cells, B-cell-depleted T cells, or PBMCs.

Clones were sequenced by immunoSEQ multiplex PCR, and TCRdb holds only the in-frame ones, with some missing. The repertoire has 150,000 or so clones, 79% of them found once; the top ten carry 4.5% to 5%. Germline V gene lookup returns CDR1 SGHRS and CDR2 YFSETQ. With V trimmed by 4 bases and J by 3 bases, 4 bases remained unmatched. The CDR3 contains 14 residues. The sample taken for sequencing was peripheral blood. This receptor was obtained from a woman in her 70s with COVID-19, enrolled during active disease. The rearrangement links TRBV5-1 to TRBJ2-1; 7 positions match TRBD1. DNA for the CDR3: TGCGCCAGCAGCATGGGACAGCTCTACAATGAGCAGTTCTTC. This encodes CASSMGQLYNEQFF.